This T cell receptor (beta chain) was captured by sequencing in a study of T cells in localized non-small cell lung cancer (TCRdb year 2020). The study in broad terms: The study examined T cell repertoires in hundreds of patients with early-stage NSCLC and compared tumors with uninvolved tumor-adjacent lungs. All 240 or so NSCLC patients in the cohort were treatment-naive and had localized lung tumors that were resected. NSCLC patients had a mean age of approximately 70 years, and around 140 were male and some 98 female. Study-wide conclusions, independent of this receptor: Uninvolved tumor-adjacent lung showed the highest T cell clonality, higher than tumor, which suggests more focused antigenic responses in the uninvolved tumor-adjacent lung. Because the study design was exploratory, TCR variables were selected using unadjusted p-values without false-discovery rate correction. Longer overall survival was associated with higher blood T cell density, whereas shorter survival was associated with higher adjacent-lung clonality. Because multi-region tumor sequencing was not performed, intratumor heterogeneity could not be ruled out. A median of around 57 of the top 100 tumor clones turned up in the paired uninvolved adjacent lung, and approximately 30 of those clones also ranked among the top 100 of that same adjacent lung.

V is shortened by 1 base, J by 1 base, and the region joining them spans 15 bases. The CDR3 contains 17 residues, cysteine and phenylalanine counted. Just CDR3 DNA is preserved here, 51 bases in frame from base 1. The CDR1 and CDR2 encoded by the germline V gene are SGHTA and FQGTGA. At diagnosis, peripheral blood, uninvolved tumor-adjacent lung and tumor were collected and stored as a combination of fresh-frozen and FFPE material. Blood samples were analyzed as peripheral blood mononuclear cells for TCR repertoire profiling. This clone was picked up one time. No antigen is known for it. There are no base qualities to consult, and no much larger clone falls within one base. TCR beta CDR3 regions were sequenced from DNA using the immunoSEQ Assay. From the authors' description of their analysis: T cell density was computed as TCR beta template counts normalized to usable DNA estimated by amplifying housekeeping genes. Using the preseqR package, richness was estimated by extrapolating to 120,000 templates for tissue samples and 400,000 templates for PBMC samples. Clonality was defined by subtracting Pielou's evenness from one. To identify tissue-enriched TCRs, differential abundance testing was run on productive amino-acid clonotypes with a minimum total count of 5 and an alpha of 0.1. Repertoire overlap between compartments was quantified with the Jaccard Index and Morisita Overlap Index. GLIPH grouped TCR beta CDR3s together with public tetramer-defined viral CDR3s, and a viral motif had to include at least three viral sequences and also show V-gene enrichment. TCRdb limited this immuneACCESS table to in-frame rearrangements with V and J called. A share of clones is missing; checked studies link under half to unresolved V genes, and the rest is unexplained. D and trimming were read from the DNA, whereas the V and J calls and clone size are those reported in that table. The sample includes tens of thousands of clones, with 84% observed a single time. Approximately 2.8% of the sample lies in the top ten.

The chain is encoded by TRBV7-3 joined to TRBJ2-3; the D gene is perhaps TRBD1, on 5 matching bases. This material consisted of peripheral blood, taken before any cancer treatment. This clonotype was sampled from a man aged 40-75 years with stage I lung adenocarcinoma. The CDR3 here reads CASSLRSGASGTDTQYF. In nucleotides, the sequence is TGTGCCAGCAGCTTAAGGTCTGGGGCTTCCGGCACAGATACGCAGTATTTT.